This T cell receptor (beta chain) was sequenced during a study of regulatory T cells in long-lasting Graves disease. Regarding the study as a whole: Accuracy might have suffered from few samples. Persistent disease samples used TRBV28, TRBJ1-2 and TRBJ2-5 preferentially.

V was clipped by 2 bases and J by 3 bases, with 10 bases between them. This CDR3 comprises 15 residues. Per the germline V gene, CDR1 is SGHTA and CDR2 is FQGNSA. With iRepertoire HTBI primers and Arm-PCR of CDR3 regions, TCR beta libraries were built. One entry per CDR3 protein, called by TCRdb with MiXCR from the multiplex PCR reads. The data contain roughly 360,000 distinct CDR3 sequences, 12% of them singletons. Indicated time point: newly diagnosed GD, antithyroid drugs for less than 3 months. PBMC-extracted RNA yielded the TCR library. Points on this clonotype: What it recognizes is unknown. Since a much larger clone is just one base distant, this may be a read error.

These same records also appear under a second study, on T cells in Graves' hyperthyroidism and ophthalmopathy. That paper notes: TCR CDR3 underwent first-round RT-PCR with the HTBI primer set. Most clonotypes that expanded in the thyroid above 0.001 also showed up in blood.

The genes are TRBV7-2 and TRBJ1-4; the D is unclear. This clonotype was sampled from a woman between 18 and 30 years old with Graves disease. The input for sequencing was peripheral blood mononuclear cells (PBMCs), taken at new diagnosis, from a patient treated with antithyroid drugs. CDR3 residues: CASSLRRSANEKLFF. For the CDR3, the DNA is TGTGCCAGCAGCTTACGCCGCTCAGCTAATGAAAAACTGTTTTTT. The full variable domain, with the rest looked up from reference TRBV7-2 and TRBJ1-4, is GAGVSQSPSNKVTEKGKDVELRCDPISGHTALYWYRQSLGQGLEFLIYFQGNSAPDKSGLPSDRFSAERTGGSVSTLTIQRTQQEDSAVYLCASSLRRSANEKLFFGSGTQLSVL.